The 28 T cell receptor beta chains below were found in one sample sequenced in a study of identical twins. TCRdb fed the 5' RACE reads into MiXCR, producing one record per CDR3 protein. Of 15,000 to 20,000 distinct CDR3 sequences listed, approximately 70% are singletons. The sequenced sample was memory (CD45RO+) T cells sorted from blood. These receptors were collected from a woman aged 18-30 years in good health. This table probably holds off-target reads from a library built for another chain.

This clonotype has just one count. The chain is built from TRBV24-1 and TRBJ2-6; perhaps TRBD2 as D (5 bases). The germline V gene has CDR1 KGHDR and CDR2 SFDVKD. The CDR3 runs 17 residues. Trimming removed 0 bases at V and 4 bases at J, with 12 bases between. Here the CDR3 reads CATSDLLTGSGANVLTF. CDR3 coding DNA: TGTGCCACCAGTGATTTGCTTACGGGGTCAGGGGCCAACGTCCTGACTTTC.

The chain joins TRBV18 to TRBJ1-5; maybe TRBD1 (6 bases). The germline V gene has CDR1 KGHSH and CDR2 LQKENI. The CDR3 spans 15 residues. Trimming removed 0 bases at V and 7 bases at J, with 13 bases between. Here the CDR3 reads CASSPPGGGGQPQHF. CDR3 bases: TGTGCCAGCTCACCACCGGGGGGGGGCGGACAGCCCCAGCATTTT.

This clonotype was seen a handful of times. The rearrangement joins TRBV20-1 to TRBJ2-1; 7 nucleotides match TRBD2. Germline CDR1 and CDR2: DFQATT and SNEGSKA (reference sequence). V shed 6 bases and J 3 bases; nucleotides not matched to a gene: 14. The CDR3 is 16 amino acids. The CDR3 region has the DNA TGCAGTGCATCATCTCCTTCTAGCGGATTCTACAATGAGCAGTTCTTC. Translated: CSASSPSSGFYNEQFF.

The CDR3 reads CASTTSARNEQFF. In nucleotides, the CDR3 is TGTGCCAGCACCACTAGCGCGAGGAATGAGCAGTTCTTC. The chain recombines TRBV2 with TRBJ2-1; 7 bases line up with TRBD2. The germline CDR1 and CDR2 sequences are SNHLY and FYNNEI. The V segment lost 7 bases and the J segment 7 bases; nucleotides outside the gene matches: 7. The CDR3 consists of 13 residues.

The CDR3 nucleotides are TGCGCCAGCAGCTTGGAGGGGGGGCAAACTGAAGCTTTCTTT. Translating gives CASSLEGGQTEAFF. V usage is TRBV5-1 and J usage is TRBJ1-1; possibly TRBD1 for D (6 bases). V lost 0 bases, J lost 5 bases, and 11 bases lay in between. Germline V lookup: CDR1 SGHRS, CDR2 YFSETQ. There are 14 residues in the CDR3.

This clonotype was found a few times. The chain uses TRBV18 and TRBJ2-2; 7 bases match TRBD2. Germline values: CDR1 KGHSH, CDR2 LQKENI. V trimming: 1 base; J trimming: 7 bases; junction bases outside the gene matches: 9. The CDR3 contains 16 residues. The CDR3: CASSPRGSLLIGELFF. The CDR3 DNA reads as TGTGCCAGCTCACCACGCGGGAGTCTTCTTATCGGGGAGCTGTTTTTT.

The CDR3 loop is CASSLLAGEGYTGELFF. The CDR3 DNA follows: TGCGCCAGCAGCCTACTAGCGGGAGAAGGGTACACCGGGGAGCTGTTTTTT. V usage is TRBV5-1 and J usage is TRBJ2-2; TRBD2 matches 11 bases. The trim removed 4 bases at V and 3 bases at J, leaving 8 bases unmatched. CDR1 and CDR2 (germline): SGHRS, YFSETQ. CDR3 length: 17 residues. Full variable domain (remainder filled in from reference TRBV5-1 and TRBJ2-2): KAGVTQTPRYLIKTRGQQVTLSCSPISGHRSVSWYQQTPGQGLQFLFEYFSETQRNKGNFPGRFSGRQFSNSRSEMNVSTLELGDSALYLCASSLLAGEGYTGELFFGEGSRLTVL.

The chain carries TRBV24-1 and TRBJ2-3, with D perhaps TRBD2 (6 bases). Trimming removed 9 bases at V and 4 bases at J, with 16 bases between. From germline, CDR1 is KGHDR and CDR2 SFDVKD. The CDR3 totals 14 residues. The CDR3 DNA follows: TGTGCCACCGCACCGGGACTCATGTCAGATACGCAGTATTTT. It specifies CATAPGLMSDTQYF.

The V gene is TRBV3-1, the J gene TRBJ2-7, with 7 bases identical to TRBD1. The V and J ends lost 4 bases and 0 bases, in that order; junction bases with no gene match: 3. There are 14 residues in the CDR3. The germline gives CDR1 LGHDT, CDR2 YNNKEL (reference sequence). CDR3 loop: CASSPNRGSYEQYF. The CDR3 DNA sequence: TGTGCCAGCAGCCCTAACAGGGGCTCCTACGAGCAGTACTTC.

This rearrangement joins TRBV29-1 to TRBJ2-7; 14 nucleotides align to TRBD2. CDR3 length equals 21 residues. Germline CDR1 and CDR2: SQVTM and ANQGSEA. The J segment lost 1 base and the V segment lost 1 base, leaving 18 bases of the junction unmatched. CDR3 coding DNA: TGCAGCGTTGAAGTTGAGCAGGGCGGACTAGCGGGAGGCACAAATTCCTACGAGCAGTACTTC. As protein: CSVEVEQGGLAGGTNSYEQYF.

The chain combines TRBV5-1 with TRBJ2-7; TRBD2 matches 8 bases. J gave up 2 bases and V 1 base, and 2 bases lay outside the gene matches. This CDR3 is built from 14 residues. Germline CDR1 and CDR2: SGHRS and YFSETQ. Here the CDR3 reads CASSLTSGTYEQYF. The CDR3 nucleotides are TGCGCCAGCAGCTTGACTAGCGGTACCTACGAGCAGTACTTC.

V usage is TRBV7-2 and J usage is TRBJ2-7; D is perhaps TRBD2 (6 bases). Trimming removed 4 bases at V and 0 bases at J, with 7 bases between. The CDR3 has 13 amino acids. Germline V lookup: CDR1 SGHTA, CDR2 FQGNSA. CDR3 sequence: CASSSSASYEQYF. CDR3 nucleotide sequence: TGTGCCAGCAGCTCTAGCGCCTCCTACGAGCAGTACTTC.

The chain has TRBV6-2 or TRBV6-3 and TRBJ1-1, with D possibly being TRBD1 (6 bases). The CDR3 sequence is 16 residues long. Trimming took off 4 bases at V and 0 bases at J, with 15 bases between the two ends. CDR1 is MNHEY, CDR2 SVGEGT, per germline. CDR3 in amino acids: CASSWDLRGLNTEAFF. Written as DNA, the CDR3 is TGTGCCAGCAGTTGGGACTTGAGGGGGTTGAACACTGAAGCTTTCTTT.

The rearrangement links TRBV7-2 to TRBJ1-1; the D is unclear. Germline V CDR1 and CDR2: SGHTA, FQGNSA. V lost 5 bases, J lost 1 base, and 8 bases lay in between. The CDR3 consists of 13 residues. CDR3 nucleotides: TGTGCCAGCAGCGCCGTGAGGAACACTGAAGCTTTCTTT. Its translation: CASSAVRNTEAFF.

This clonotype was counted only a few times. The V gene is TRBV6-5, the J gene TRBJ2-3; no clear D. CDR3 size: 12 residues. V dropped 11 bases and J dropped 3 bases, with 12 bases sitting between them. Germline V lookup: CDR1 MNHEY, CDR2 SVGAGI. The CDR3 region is CAVRVGTDTQYF. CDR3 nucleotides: TGTGCCGTTAGGGTAGGGACAGATACGCAGTATTTT.

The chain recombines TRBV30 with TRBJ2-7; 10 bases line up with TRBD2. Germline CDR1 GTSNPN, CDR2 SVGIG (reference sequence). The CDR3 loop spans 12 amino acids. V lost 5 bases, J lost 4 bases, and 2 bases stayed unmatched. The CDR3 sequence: CAWSSGSYEQYF. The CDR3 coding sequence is TGTGCCTGGTCTAGCGGGAGTTACGAGCAGTACTTC.

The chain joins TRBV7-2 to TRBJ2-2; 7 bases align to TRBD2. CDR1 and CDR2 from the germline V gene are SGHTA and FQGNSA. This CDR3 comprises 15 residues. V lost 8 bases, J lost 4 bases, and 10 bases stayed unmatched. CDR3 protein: CASGGRGESTGELFF. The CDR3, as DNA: TGTGCCAGCGGCGGCCGGGGGGAGAGCACCGGGGAGCTGTTTTTT. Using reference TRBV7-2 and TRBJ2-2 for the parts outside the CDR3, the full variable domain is GAGVSQSPSNKVTEKGKDVELRCDPISGHTALYWYRQSLGQGLEFLIYFQGNSAPDKSGLPSDRFSAERTGGSVSTLTIQRTQQEDSAVYLCASGGRGESTGELFFGEGSRLTVL.

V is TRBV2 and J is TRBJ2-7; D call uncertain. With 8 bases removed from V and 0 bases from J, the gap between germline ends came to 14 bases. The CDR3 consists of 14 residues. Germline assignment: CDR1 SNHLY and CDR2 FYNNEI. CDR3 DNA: TGTGCCAGCCTTCCCAGTTCAGTCTCCTACGAGCAGTACTTC. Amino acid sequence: CASLPSSVSYEQYF.

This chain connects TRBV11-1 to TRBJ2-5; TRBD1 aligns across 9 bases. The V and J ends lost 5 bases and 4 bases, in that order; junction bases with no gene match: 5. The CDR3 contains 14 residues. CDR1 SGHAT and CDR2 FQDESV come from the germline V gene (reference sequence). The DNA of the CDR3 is TGTGCCAGCAGCCAGGGGACAGGGACAGAGACCCAGTACTTC. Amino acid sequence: CASSQGTGTETQYF.

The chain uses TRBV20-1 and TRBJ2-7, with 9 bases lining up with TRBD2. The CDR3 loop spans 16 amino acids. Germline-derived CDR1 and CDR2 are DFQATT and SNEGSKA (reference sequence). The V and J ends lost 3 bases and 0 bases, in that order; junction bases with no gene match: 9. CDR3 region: CSARGWTSEYSYEQYF. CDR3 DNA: TGCAGTGCTAGGGGTTGGACTAGCGAGTACTCCTACGAGCAGTACTTC.

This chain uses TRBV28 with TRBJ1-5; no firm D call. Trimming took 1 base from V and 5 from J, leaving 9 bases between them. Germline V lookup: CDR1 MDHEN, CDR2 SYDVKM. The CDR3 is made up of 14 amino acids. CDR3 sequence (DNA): TGTGCCAGCAGTTTATCCGGCCGTTATCAGCCCCAGCATTTT. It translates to CASSLSGRYQPQHF.

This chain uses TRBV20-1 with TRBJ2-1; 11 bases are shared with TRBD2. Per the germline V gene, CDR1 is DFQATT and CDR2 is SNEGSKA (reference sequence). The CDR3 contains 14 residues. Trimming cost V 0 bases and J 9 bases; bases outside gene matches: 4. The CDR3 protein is CSARETSGITEQFF. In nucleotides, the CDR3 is TGCAGTGCTAGAGAGACTAGCGGGATAACTGAGCAGTTCTTC.

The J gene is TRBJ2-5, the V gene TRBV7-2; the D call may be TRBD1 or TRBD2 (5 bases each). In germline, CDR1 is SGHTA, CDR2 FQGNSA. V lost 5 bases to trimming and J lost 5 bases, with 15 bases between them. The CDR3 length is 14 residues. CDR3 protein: CASSPRDLSETQYF. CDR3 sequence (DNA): TGTGCCAGCAGCCCGAGGGACCTGTCGGAGACCCAGTACTTC.

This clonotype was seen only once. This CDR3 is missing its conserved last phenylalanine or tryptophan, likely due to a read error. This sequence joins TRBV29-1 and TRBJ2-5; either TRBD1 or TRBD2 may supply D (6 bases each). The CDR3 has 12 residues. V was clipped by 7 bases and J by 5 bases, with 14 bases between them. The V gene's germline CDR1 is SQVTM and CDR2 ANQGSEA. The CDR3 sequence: CSGGASRETQYL. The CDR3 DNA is TGCAGCGGGGGGGCTAGCAGGGAGACCCAGTACTTA.

The CDR3 loop reads CSARPGTPGRDLLYNEQFF. The CDR3, as DNA: TGCAGTGCTAGACCCGGGACCCCCGGCCGGGACTTATTATACAATGAGCAGTTCTTC. The chain combines TRBV20-1 with TRBJ2-1; D may be TRBD2 (6 bases). CDR3 length: 19 amino acids. CDR1 and CDR2 (germline): DFQATT, SNEGSKA (reference sequence). V lost 2 bases and J lost 4, with 27 bases in between.

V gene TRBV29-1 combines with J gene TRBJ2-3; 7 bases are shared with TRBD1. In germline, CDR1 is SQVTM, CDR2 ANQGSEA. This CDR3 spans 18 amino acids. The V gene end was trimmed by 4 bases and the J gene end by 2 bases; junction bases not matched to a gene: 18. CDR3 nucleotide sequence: TGCAGCGTTGGGGGAAGGGGGCGCAGGTATCGGAACACAGATACGCAGTATTTT. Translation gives CSVGGRGRRYRNTDTQYF.

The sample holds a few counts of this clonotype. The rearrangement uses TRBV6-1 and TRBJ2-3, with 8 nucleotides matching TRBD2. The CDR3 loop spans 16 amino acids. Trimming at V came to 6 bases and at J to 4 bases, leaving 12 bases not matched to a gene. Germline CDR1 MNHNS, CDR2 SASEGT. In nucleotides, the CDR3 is TGTGCCAGCAGGGCGGGGGAGCGGGAGCTTGCAGATACGCAGTATTTT. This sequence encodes CASRAGERELADTQYF.

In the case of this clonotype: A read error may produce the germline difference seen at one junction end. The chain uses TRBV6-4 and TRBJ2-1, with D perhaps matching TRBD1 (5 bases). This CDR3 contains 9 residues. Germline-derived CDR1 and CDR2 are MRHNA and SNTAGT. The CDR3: CASNGQATF. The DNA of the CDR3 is TGTGCCAGCAACGGACAAGCCACCTTC.